Listed below are T cell receptor beta chains from one sample, sequenced in a study of PD-1 blockade in classical Hodgkin lymphoma. The data were produced by immunoSEQ multiplex PCR, yet TCRdb's version contains in-frame clones alone and is incomplete. Of some 84,000 clones listed, around 90% were seen once; the top ten hold around 2.4%. Sequences were derived from peripheral blood mononuclear cells (PBMCs), sampled before the second cycle of nivolumab. All receptors come from a human donor with classical Hodgkin lymphoma. Both conserved end residues are part of each CDR3. The order of the fields is J gene, clone size, V gene, D gene, CDR3 DNA, CDR3 protein. D genes are given only for firm matches. For some rows the clone size is stated as once, few or many, or as a class when expanded; others skip it.

TRBJ2-7	.	TRBV6-4	TRBD2	TGTGCCAGCCAAGGGAGACTAGCGCGAGACGAGCAGTACTTC	CASQGRLARDEQYF
TRBJ2-7	.	TRBV6-1	TRBD2	TGTGCCAGCAGTGAAGCGTGGGGACTAGCGGGCTACGAGCAGTACTTC	CASSEAWGLAGYEQYF
TRBJ2-3	.	TRBV9	.	TGTGCCAGCAGCGTGTCTCCTCGGGCTAGCACAGATACGCAGTATTTT	CASSVSPRASTDTQYF
TRBJ2-5	.	TRBV6-1	.	TGTGCCAGCAGTGAAGCCGGACTCTCCCAGTACTTC	CASSEAGLSQYF
TRBJ2-5	.	TRBV28	.	TGTGCCAGCAGTTCCCGGGACATCATCTCCCAAGAGACCCAGTACTTC	CASSSRDIISQETQYF
TRBJ2-7	.	TRBV10-3	TRBD1	TGTGCCACCACTACGGGGACAGCCAGCTACGAGCAGTACTTC	CATTTGTASYEQYF
TRBJ2-2	.	TRBV18	TRBD1	TGTGCCAGCTCACCACGGCGACAGGGGGATGCCGGGGAGCTGTTTTTT	CASSPRRQGDAGELFF
TRBJ2-5	.	TRBV11-2	.	TGTGCCAGCAGCTTCGGGGGGCCACAAGAGACCCAGTACTTC	CASSFGGPQETQYF
TRBJ1-1	.	TRBV6-6	.	TGTGCCAGCAGTCTACGACGACAGGCTTTGAACACTGAAGCTTTCTTT	CASSLRRQALNTEAFF
TRBJ2-1	.	TRBV11-2	.	TGTGCCAGCAGCTTATTGCTTAGCTCCTACAATGAGCAGTTCTTC	CASSLLLSSYNEQFF
TRBJ2-7	.	TRBV4-2	TRBD1	TGTGCCAGCAGCCAAGTAAGGGGACAGGGGGGCTACGAGCAGTACTTC	CASSQVRGQGGYEQYF
TRBJ1-5	once	TRBV7-9	.	TGTGCCAGCAGCGGGGACGAGAAAGACAATCAGCCCCAGCATTTT	CASSGDEKDNQPQHF
TRBJ1-1	.	TRBV18	.	TGTGCCAGCTCACCGGGACATCTGAACACTGAAGCTTTCTTT	CASSPGHLNTEAFF
TRBJ2-7	medium-sized	TRBV27	.	TGTGCCAGCAGTCCCGGACGGACAGCCCACGAGCAGTACTTC	CASSPGRTAHEQYF
TRBJ2-7	.	TRBV30	TRBD2	TGTGCCTGGAACGGACTAGCATCCAGCGAGCAGTACTTC	CAWNGLASSEQYF
TRBJ1-6	.	TRBV30	.	TGTGCCTGGAGAGGTTACGGCCCCCTCCACTTT	CAWRGYGPLHF
TRBJ1-4	once	TRBV9	TRBD1	TGTGCCAGCAGCCCCGGGACAGGCTCAGCAACTAATGAAAAACTGTTTTTT	CASSPGTGSATNEKLFF
TRBJ2-1	.	TRBV9	TRBD1	TGTGCCAGCAGCCGGGACAGGTTGTACAATGAGCAGTTCTTC	CASSRDRLYNEQFF
TRBJ1-1	.	TRBV6-5	TRBD1	TGTGCCAGCAGCGAGCCGGGACAGGGGCTTCATACGGCTTTCTTT	CASSEPGQGLHTAFF
TRBJ2-3	.	TRBV7-9	TRBD1	TGTGCCAGCAGCCCTAGAGACAGGGCTGGCACAGATACGCAGTATTTT	CASSPRDRAGTDTQYF
TRBJ2-7	.	TRBV27	TRBD1	TGTGCCAGCAGTTCCCCCCGGGACAGATCCTACGAGCAGTACTTC	CASSSPRDRSYEQYF
TRBJ1-3	.	TRBV14	.	TGTGCCAGCAGGTTGGGGGGTGCTGGAAACACCATATATTTT	CASRLGGAGNTIYF
TRBJ2-1	.	TRBV7-2	TRBD2	TGTGCCAGCAGCCGCGGACTAGCGGGCGACAATGAGCAGTTCTTC	CASSRGLAGDNEQFF
TRBJ1-1	.	TRBV28	.	TGTGCCAGCAGTTTCGCTGGGCAGAACACTGAAGCTTTCTTT	CASSFAGQNTEAFF
TRBJ1-4	.	TRBV29-1	TRBD1	TGCAGCGTAGGGACAGGGGATGAAAAACTGTTTTTT	CSVGTGDEKLFF
TRBJ2-3	.	TRBV2	.	TGTGCCAGCAGGGAAGACAGTCAAAGCACAGATACGCAGTATTTT	CASREDSQSTDTQYF
TRBJ1-5	few	TRBV30	.	TGTGCCTGGAGTGTATCCGTAAACAGAAATCAGCCCCAGCATTTT	CAWSVSVNRNQPQHF
TRBJ2-3	.	TRBV29-1	TRBD2	TGCAGCGTTGGAGGGGTACTAGCGGGGGAAACTAGCACAGATACGCAGTATTTT	CSVGGVLAGETSTDTQYF
TRBJ2-6	.	TRBV5-4	TRBD2	TGTGCCAGCAGCTCCTGGACTAGCAGGTCTGGGGCCAACGTCCTGACTTTC	CASSSWTSRSGANVLTF
TRBJ2-7	.	TRBV27	TRBD1	TGTGCCAGCAAGGACAGGGGGAACGAGCAGTACTTC	CASKDRGNEQYF
TRBJ2-5	.	TRBV29-1	.	TGCAGCGTTGAGCCTTGGTACCAAGAGACCCAGTACTTC	CSVEPWYQETQYF
TRBJ2-1	.	TRBV18	TRBD2	TGTGCCAGCTCACCACCGTGGGCGAGCGGGAGACTAAGCTCCTACAATGAGCAGTTCTTC	CASSPPWASGRLSSYNEQFF
TRBJ2-5	.	TRBV7-2	.	TGTGCCAGCAGCGCTAGGGGGGCTCCGGCCGGGACCCAGTACTTC	CASSARGAPAGTQYF
TRBJ2-7	once	TRBV5-4	.	TGTGCCAGCAGCTATGGGGTTTTAAGCTCCTACGAGCAGTACTTC	CASSYGVLSSYEQYF
TRBJ2-1	.	TRBV7-5	.	TGTGCCAGAAGCTTAATCAGCGGGAGGGCCGACAATGAGCAGTTCTTC	CARSLISGRADNEQFF
TRBJ2-4	.	TRBV27	.	TGTGCCAGCAGTTTATTGATGACAGGTGGGACCAAAAACATTCAGTACTTC	CASSLLMTGGTKNIQYF
TRBJ2-1	.	TRBV5-1	.	TGCGCCAGCAGCGCCCAGAAATTAGGTGCGGATGAGCAGTTCTTC	CASSAQKLGADEQFF
TRBJ2-1	.	TRBV7-8	.	TGTGCCAGCAGCTTCCCCAGCGCGGATGAGCAGTTCTTC	CASSFPSADEQFF
TRBJ1-6	.	TRBV5-4	.	TGTGCCAGCAGCCCCGGGGGTCAAAGGGGGTCACCCCTCCACTTT	CASSPGGQRGSPLHF
TRBJ2-3	.	TRBV27	.	TGTGCCAGCAGTTCCGGGACTTTCGGCACAGATACGCAGTATTTT	CASSSGTFGTDTQYF
TRBJ2-1	.	TRBV6-5	.	TGTGCCAGCAGTTACTCTTTCAGGGGAGCGGGCAATGAGCAGTTCTTC	CASSYSFRGAGNEQFF
TRBJ1-4	.	TRBV28	.	TGTGCCAGCAGTAAAGGTAGCACTAATGAAAAACTGTTTTTT	CASSKGSTNEKLFF
TRBJ2-7	once	TRBV7-9	TRBD2	TGTGCCAGCAGCTTAGTAGGCGGACTAGTTTGGTACGAGCAGTACTTC	CASSLVGGLVWYEQYF
TRBJ1-5	once	TRBV4-2	.	TGTGCCAGCAGCTTGGCCCGCGAGCCCCAGCATTTT	CASSLAREPQHF
TRBJ2-1	.	TRBV12-5	.	TGTGCTAGTGGTCGGACGGGGTCCTACAATGAGCAGTTCTTC	CASGRTGSYNEQFF
TRBJ1-5	.	TRBV9	.	TGTGCCAGCAGCGTAGAGGGAGTTTTTTGGGAGCCCCAGCATTTT	CASSVEGVFWEPQHF
TRBJ2-1	.	TRBV6-5	TRBD1	TGTGCCAGCAGTTACGGCCCCGGGACAGGGGGCGATGAGCAGTTCTTC	CASSYGPGTGGDEQFF
TRBJ1-1	.	TRBV7-9	.	TGTGCCAGCAGCTTAGGACGGATGAACACTGAAGCTTTCTTT	CASSLGRMNTEAFF
TRBJ2-7	.	TRBV28	.	TGTGCCAGCAGTTTCGACATCTACGAGCAGTACTTC	CASSFDIYEQYF